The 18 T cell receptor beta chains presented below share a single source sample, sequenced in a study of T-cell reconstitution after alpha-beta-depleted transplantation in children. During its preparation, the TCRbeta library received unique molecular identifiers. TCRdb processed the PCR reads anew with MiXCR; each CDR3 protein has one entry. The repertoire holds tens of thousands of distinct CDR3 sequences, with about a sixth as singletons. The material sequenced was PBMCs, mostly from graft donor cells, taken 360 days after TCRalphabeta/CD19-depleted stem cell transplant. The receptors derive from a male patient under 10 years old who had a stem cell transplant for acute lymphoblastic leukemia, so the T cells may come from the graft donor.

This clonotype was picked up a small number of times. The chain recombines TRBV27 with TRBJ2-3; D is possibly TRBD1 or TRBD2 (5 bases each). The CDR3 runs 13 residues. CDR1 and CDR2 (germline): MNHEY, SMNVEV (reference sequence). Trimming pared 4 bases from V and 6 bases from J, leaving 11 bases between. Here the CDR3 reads CASSSGTGDTQYF. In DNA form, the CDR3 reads TGTGCCAGCAGTTCGGGGACGGGGGATACGCAGTATTTT.

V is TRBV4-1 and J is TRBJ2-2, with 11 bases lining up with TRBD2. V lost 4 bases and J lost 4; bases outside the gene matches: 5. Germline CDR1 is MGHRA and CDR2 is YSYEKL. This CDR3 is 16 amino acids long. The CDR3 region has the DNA TGCGCCAGCAGCCTTACTAGCGGGAGACCCACCGGGGAGCTGTTTTTT. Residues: CASSLTSGRPTGELFF.

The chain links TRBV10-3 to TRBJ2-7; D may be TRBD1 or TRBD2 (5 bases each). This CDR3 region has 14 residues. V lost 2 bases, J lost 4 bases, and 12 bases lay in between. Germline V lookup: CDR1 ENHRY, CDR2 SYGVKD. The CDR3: CAISETRWGYEQYF. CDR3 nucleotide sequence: TGTGCCATCAGTGAGACCCGATGGGGGTACGAGCAGTACTTC.

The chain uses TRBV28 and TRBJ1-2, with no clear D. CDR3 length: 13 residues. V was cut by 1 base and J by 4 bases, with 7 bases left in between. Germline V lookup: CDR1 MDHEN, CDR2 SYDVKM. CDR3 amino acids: CASSLLATYGYTF. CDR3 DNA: TGTGCCAGCAGTTTATTGGCGACCTATGGCTACACCTTC.

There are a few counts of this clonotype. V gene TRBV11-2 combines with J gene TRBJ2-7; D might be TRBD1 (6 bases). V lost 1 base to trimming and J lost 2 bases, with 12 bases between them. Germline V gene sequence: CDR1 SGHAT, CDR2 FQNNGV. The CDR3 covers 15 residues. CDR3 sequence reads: CASSLVGTLTYEQYF. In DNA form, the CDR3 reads TGTGCCAGCAGCTTAGTCGGGACACTTACCTACGAGCAGTACTTC.

In nucleotides, the CDR3 is TGTGCCACCAGCAGAAAGGATACACCGGGACAGAAGGAGGCCTATACGCAGTATTTT. Amino acids: CATSRKDTPGQKEAYTQYF. The chain uses TRBV15 and TRBJ2-3; 7 nucleotides align to TRBD1. V trimming: 2 bases; J trimming: 7 bases; junction bases outside the gene matches: 21. Germline lookup yields CDR1 LNHNV and CDR2 YYDKDF (reference sequence). The CDR3 length is 19 residues.

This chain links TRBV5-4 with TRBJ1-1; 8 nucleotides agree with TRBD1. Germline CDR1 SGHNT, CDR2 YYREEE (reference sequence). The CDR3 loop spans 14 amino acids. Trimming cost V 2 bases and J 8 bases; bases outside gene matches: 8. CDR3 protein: CASSFTPGTGEAFF. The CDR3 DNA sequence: TGTGCCAGCAGCTTCACACCCGGGACAGGAGAAGCTTTCTTT.

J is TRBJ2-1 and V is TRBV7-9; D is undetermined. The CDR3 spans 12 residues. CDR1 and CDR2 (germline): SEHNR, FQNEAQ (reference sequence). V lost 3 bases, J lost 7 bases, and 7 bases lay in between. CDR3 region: CASSFLENEQFF. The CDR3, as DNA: TGTGCCAGCAGCTTCTTAGAGAATGAGCAGTTCTTC.

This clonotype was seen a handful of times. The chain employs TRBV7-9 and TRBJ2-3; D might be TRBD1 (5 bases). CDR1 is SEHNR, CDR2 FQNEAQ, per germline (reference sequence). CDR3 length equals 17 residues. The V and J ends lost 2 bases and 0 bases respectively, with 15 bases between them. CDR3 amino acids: CASSLSRAAQSTDTQYF. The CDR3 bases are TGTGCCAGCAGCTTAAGCAGGGCCGCTCAAAGCACAGATACGCAGTATTTT.

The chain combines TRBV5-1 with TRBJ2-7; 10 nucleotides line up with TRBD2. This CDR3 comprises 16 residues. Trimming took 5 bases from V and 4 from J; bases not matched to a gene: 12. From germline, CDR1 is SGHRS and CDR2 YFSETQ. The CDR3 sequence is CASSFLPASGSYEQYF. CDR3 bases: TGCGCCAGCAGTTTCCTGCCGGCTAGCGGGAGTTACGAGCAGTACTTC.

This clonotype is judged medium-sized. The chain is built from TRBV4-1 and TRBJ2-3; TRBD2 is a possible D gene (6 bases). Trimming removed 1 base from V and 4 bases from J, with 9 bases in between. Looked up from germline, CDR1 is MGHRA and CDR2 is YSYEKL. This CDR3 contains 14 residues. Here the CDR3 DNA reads TGCGCCAGCAGCCAAGCGGGAGAGGCAGATACGCAGTATTTT. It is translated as CASSQAGEADTQYF.

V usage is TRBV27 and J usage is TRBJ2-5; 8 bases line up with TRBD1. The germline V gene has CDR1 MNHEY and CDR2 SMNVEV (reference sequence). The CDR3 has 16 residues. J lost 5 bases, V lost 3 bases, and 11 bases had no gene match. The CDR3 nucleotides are TGTGCCAGCAGTTTCCCTGCGGACAGGGAGAGGGAGACCCAGTACTTC. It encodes CASSFPADRERETQYF.

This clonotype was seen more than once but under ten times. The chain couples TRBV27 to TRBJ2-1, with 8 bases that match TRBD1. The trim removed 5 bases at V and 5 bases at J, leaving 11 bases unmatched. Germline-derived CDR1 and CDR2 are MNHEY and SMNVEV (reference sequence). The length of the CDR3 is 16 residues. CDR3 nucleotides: TGTGCCAGCAGTCCGCGGACAGGGAGAGCCGACAATGAGCAGTTCTTC. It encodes CASSPRTGRADNEQFF.

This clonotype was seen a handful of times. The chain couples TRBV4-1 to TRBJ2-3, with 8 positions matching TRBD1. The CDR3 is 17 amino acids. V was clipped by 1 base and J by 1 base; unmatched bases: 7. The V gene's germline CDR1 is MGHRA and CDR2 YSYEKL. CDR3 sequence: CASSQGWTGFGTDTQYF. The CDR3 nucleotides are TGCGCCAGCAGCCAAGGTTGGACAGGGTTCGGCACAGATACGCAGTATTTT.

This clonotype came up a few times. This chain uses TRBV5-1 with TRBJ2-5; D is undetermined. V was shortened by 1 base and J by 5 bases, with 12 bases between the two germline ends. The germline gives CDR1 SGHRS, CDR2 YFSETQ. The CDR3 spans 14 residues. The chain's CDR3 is CASSLFVGVETQYF. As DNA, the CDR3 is TGCGCCAGCAGCTTGTTTGTTGGGGTGGAGACCCAGTACTTC.

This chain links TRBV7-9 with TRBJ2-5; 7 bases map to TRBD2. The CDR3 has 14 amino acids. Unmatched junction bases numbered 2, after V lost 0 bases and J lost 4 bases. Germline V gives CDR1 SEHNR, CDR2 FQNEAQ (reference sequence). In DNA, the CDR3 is TGTGCCAGCAGCTTAGCGGGCGGGAGAGAGACCCAGTACTTC. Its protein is CASSLAGGRETQYF.

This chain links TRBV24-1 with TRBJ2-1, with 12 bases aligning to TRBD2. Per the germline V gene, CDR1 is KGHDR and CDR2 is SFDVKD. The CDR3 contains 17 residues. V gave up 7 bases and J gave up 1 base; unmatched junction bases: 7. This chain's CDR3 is CATRGSSGRGSYNEQFF. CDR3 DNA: TGTGCCACCAGGGGTTCTAGCGGGAGGGGATCCTACAATGAGCAGTTCTTC.

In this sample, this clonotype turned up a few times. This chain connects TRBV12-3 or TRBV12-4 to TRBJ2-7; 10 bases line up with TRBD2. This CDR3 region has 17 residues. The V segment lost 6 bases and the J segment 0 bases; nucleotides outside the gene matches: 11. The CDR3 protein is CASSPSGSPRSSYEQYF. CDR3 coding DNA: TGTGCCAGCAGCCCTAGCGGGAGTCCCAGGAGCTCCTACGAGCAGTACTTC.